This paragraph covers one T cell receptor beta chain sequence. Which antigen it targets is not known. Base quality data are lacking; no much larger clone is found one base away. Deletion took 2 bases off V and 8 bases off J, with a span of 8 bases between the germline ends. From the cysteine up to the phenylalanine, the CDR3 has a length of 12 residues. Solely the CDR3 DNA is kept, with 36 bases framed from the first base. CDR1 is given as MNHEY and CDR2 as SMNVEV, both from the germline V gene (reference sequence). The library was produced with the immunoSEQ multiplex PCR assay. Adaptive Biotechnologies carried out high-throughput TCR-beta CDR3 sequencing of genomic DNA for most patients. Concerning the study's data processing: TCR sequencing data for over 15 patients were retrieved from Adaptive's ImmunoSEQ software; three other patients were processed with MiXCR and VDJtools. CDR3 nucleotide sequences shared between donor and recipient were removed because their origin could not be assigned. At least 2-fold expansion over unstimulated cells and a minimum CFSE-low frequency of 0.002% (template counts) or 0.001% (read counts) were required for clones to be classified as alloreactive. Clones were considered mappable if detected in sequenced pre-transplant spleen, lymph node, or MLR CFSE-low populations of the donor or recipient. The cumulative frequency of alloreactive clones was calculated as a percentage of all sequences, weighted by copy number. Imported from immuneACCESS, the table was reduced by TCRdb to in-frame sequences with V and J called. These copies leave out some clones; in studies compared against another copy, an unresolved V gene accounts for under half, and the cause of the remainder is not known. V and J calls and clone size are as listed in that table; D and trimming were resolved from the DNA. The sample data list about 27,000 clones, and about 95% of these were observed just once. Together, the top ten hold less than 0.85% of the sample.

In the first month after transplant, blood samples were collected up to 4 times, and after that at least monthly when available. This sample is drawn from a study of graft-versus-host responses after intestinal transplantation (dated by TCRdb to about 2021). Turning to the overall study: Recipients received multivisceral, liver-intestinal, or isolated intestinal transplants. Donor T cell macrochimerism was defined as a peak of at least 4% donor T cells among recipient peripheral blood mononuclear cells. Bulk TCR-beta CDR3 sequencing was used to track graft-versus-host and host-versus-graft alloreactive T cell clones in the graft, circulation and bone marrow after intestinal transplantation. Rather than going through the commercial service, samples from three later patients were sequenced in-house on an Illumina MiSeq and processed with MiXCR. All recipients received anti-thymocyte globulin induction followed by maintenance tacrolimus and steroids for about three years. The cohort enrolled under 30 intestinal transplant recipients, one of whom was a retransplant, and a few patients without pretransplant specimens were excluded. To identify alloreactive clones, pre-transplant mixed lymphocyte reaction products were sequenced and then compared with unstimulated pre-transplant donor and recipient T cells. General study outcomes and caveats: High GvH to HvG T cell clonal ratios were observed in the allografts of patients with donor T cell macrochimerism. Peak levels of circulating GvH clones were associated with declines in HvG clones early after transplant. The relatively low number and heterogeneity of intestinal transplant patients limited the conclusions. GvH clones were detected in recipient bone marrow, and some appeared earlier in ileal mucosa or blood, consistent with an intestinal mucosal origin.

This TCR was recovered from a human patient who received an intestinal transplant, so some T cells may come from the graft donor. The sequences come from PBMCs, collected 30 days after intestinal transplant. The chain joins TRBV27 to TRBJ2-3; a tentative D call is TRBD2 (6 bases match). The DNA sequence is as follows: TGTGCCAGCAGTTTAGGGACTTCTACGCAGTATTTT. The translation is CASSLGTSTQYF.